One sample yielded the 27 T cell receptor beta chains listed below, sequenced in a study of CD4+ T cells in melanoma. Profiled with immunoSEQ multiplex PCR; TCRdb holds only in-frame clones, not every one. This sample has some 12,000 clones, with just over 65% found just once. The sequencing input was cells from a culture (not recorded whether cultured in vitro). Every receptor here comes from a human donor with melanoma.

CDR3 nucleotides: TGTGCCAGCAGGTACGGCCGCGGAGGACCAACCTACGAGCAGTACTTC. It translates to CASRYGRGGPTYEQYF. The chain couples TRBV6-5 to TRBJ2-7, with a tentative D call TRBD2 (5 bases). This CDR3 has 16 residues. V was trimmed by 6 bases and J by 2 bases, leaving 20 bases between them. Germline V lookup: CDR1 MNHEY, CDR2 SVGAGI.

This clone has more than one count but fewer than ten. The chain uses TRBV30 and TRBJ1-2, with TRBD1 matching 11 bases. Germline CDR1 and CDR2: GTSNPN and SVGIG (reference sequence). CDR3 length: 17 residues. Germline trimming cut 0 bases from V and 7 bases from J; bases unmatched to any gene: 13. The CDR3 DNA is TGTGCCTGGAGTGTAAAACTCCCCCTGGACAGGGGGCCTGGCTACACCTTC. Protein product: CAWSVKLPLDRGPGYTF.

The chain links TRBV30 to TRBJ2-3, with 8 bases fitting TRBD2. This CDR3 is 15 amino acids long. V was clipped by 5 bases and J by 2 bases; unmatched bases: 9. The germline CDR1 and CDR2 sequences are GTSNPN and SVGIG (reference sequence). The CDR3 DNA sequence: TGTGCCTGGGCGGGGGGCCTAGTTCTCACAGATACGCAGTATTTT. Protein sequence: CAWAGGLVLTDTQYF.

This clone has just a few counts. The chain has TRBV19 and TRBJ2-5; TRBD2 agrees at 7 bases. CDR3 length equals 13 residues. V lost 5 bases and J lost 9; bases outside the gene matches: 9. Germline-derived CDR1 and CDR2 are LNHDA and SQIVND (reference sequence). The CDR3 is CASSSGTTTAQYF. The CDR3 DNA reads as TGTGCCAGTAGTTCGGGGACTACTACGGCCCAGTACTTC. The whole variable domain, filled in from reference TRBV19 and TRBJ2-5, reads DGGITQSPKYLFRKEGQNVTLSCEQNLNHDAMYWYRQDPGQGLRLIYYSQIVNDFQKGDIAEGYSVSREKKESFPLTVTSAQKNPTAFYLCASSSGTTTAQYFGPGTRLLVL.

This chain links TRBV18 with TRBJ2-7; TRBD1 matches 7 bases. This CDR3 region has 14 residues. J lost 6 bases, V lost 5 bases, and 10 bases had no gene match. Germline V lookup: CDR1 KGHSH, CDR2 LQKENI. The CDR3 protein is CASSSGQTQAEQYF. The CDR3 DNA follows: TGTGCCAGCTCATCGGGACAGACTCAAGCCGAGCAGTACTTC.

The rearrangement joins TRBV5-1 to TRBJ1-1; D not certain. Germline CDR1 reads SGHRS; CDR2 reads YFSETQ. V lost 0 bases and J 6 bases, leaving 12 bases between the germline ends. This CDR3 has 14 amino acids. For the CDR3, the DNA is TGCGCCAGCAGCTTGGCCTACGGGAGCCCTGAAGCTTTCTTT. This encodes CASSLAYGSPEAFF.

This clone was found once. This rearrangement joins TRBV7-9 to TRBJ1-1; D might be TRBD1 (6 bases). Trimming took off 2 bases at V and 4 bases at J, with 14 bases between the two ends. Germline V gives CDR1 SEHNR, CDR2 FQNEAQ (reference sequence). The CDR3 consists of 15 residues. This CDR3 is CASSLRGVGLTEAFF. The CDR3 nucleotides are TGTGCCAGCAGCTTAAGGGGGGTGGGGCTCACTGAAGCTTTCTTT.

The gene calls are TRBV30 and TRBJ2-5, with D possibly being TRBD1 or TRBD2 (6 bases each). V was cut by 2 bases and J by 3 bases, with 13 bases left in between. Germline assignment: CDR1 GTSNPN and CDR2 SVGIG (reference sequence). The CDR3 has 14 residues. The CDR3 DNA follows: TGTGCCTGGAGTCGGGGGCTTGGGGAAGAGACCCAGTACTTC. This encodes CAWSRGLGEETQYF.

This chain links TRBV12-2 with TRBJ1-2. TRBV12-2 is a known pseudogene. The CDR3 extends over 16 amino acids. CDR3 sequence (DNA): TGTGCAAGTCGCTTAGCCCCGGGGGGGGGTAACTATGGCTACACCTTC. This gives the protein CASRLAPGGGNYGYTF.

This clone was found a few times. Other DNA sequences in the sample encode the same CDR3. The V and J genes are TRBV7-9 and TRBJ1-3, with D unclear. The CDR3 totals 15 residues. Germline CDR1 and CDR2: SEHNR and FQNEAQ (reference sequence). V lost 0 bases, J lost 1 base, and 7 bases lay in between. The CDR3 region is CASSLALTSGNTIYF. Written as DNA, the CDR3 is TGTGCCAGCAGCTTAGCGCTCACTTCTGGAAACACCATATATTTT.

The rearrangement uses TRBV5-1 and TRBJ1-1, with 7 bases that match TRBD1. In germline, CDR1 is SGHRS, CDR2 YFSETQ. V trimming: 1 base; J trimming: 0 bases; junction bases outside the gene matches: 3. The CDR3 is 15 amino acids. This CDR3 reads CASSLRTGLNTEAFF. In nucleotides, the CDR3 is TGCGCCAGCAGCTTGAGGACAGGTTTGAACACTGAAGCTTTCTTT.

This clone was observed a handful of times. The chain combines TRBV5-4 with TRBJ1-3; D might be TRBD1 (5 bases). The CDR3 spans 15 residues. Trimming shortened V by 4 bases and J by 1 base, and 12 bases separated the two germline ends. Germline V gene lookup returns CDR1 SGHNT and CDR2 YYREEE (reference sequence). CDR3 loop: CASSAPTGSGNTIYF. CDR3 nucleotides: TGTGCCAGCAGCGCCCCTACAGGTTCTGGAAACACCATATATTTT.

This chain uses TRBV7-3 with TRBJ1-1; D remains unclear. Germline lookup yields CDR1 SGHTA and CDR2 FQGTGA. The CDR3 consists of 14 residues. Trimming removed 5 bases at V and 1 base at J, with 11 bases between. The CDR3 protein is CASSRAGRNTEAFF. CDR3 sequence (DNA): TGTGCCAGCAGCCGTGCCGGGAGGAACACTGAAGCTTTCTTT.

This chain links TRBV11-2 with TRBJ2-1, with D unresolved. The germline V gene encodes CDR1 SGHAT and CDR2 FQNNGV. Between the trimmed V and J ends, which lost 5 bases and 5 bases, there was a span of 13 bases. This CDR3 is built from 14 residues. CDR3 DNA sequence: TGTGCCAGCAGCCCCCCCCCTGAGCACAATGAGCAGTTCTTC. Translated, it gives CASSPPPEHNEQFF.

The chain joins TRBV5-6 to TRBJ1-2, with 8 bases identical to TRBD1. This CDR3 comprises 15 residues. J lost 4 bases, V lost 4 bases, and 9 bases had no gene match. Germline V gene lookup returns CDR1 SGHDT and CDR2 YYEEEE. The CDR3 DNA sequence: TGTGCCAGCAGCGACAGGGGTAAGGCGGGCTATGGCTACACCTTC. This gives the protein CASSDRGKAGYGYTF.

The chain joins TRBV6-5 to TRBJ1-6, with TRBD1 matching 7 bases. With V trimmed by 11 bases and J by 8 bases, 9 bases remained unmatched. In germline, CDR1 is MNHEY, CDR2 SVGAGI. The CDR3 sequence is 13 residues long. The CDR3 coding sequence is TGTGCCGGACAGGACAGGATCGATTCACCCCTCCACTTT. It yields the protein CAGQDRIDSPLHF.

This clone was found once. The chain carries TRBV21-1 and TRBJ1-5; the DNA was not used to check the table's D call, TRBD1. TRBV21-1 is a pseudogene segment. This CDR3 has 11 residues. The CDR3 spells CAGPPGWTQHF. CDR3 nucleotide sequence: TGTGCCGGGCCTCCAGGGTGGACCCAGCATTTT.

The sample holds one count of this clone. V and J are TRBV18 and TRBJ1-2, with 9 bases lining up with TRBD1. The CDR3 consists of 13 residues. The V and J ends lost 5 bases and 6 bases, in that order; junction bases with no gene match: 4. CDR1 is KGHSH, CDR2 LQKENI, per germline. CDR3 sequence (DNA): TGTGCCAGCTCATCACAGGGGGCTGATGGCTACACCTTC. It yields the protein CASSSQGADGYTF. Looking up the rest from reference TRBV18 and TRBJ1-2 gives the full variable domain: NAGVMQNPRHLVRRRGQEARLRCSPMKGHSHVYWYRQLPEEGLKFMVYLQKENIIDESGMPKERFSAEFPKEGPSILRIQQVVRGDSAAYFCASSSQGADGYTFGSGTRLTVV.

This clone came up a few times. The J gene is TRBJ1-1, the V gene TRBV29-1; D might be TRBD1 (5 bases). In germline, CDR1 is SQVTM, CDR2 ANQGSEA. The V and J ends lost 6 bases and 7 bases respectively, with 9 bases between them. This CDR3 is 10 amino acids long. This CDR3 is CSVGVYEAFF. DNA for the CDR3: TGCAGCGTAGGGGTTTATGAAGCTTTCTTT.

The CDR3, as DNA: TGTGCCAGCAGTCTAGGACTAGCGGGGGTGGATACGCAGTATTTT. This codes for CASSLGLAGVDTQYF. The J gene is TRBJ2-3, the V gene TRBV27, with 13 bases fitting TRBD2. This CDR3 is built from 15 residues. Looked up from germline, CDR1 is MNHEY and CDR2 is SMNVEV (reference sequence). V lost 5 bases, J lost 6 bases, and 5 bases stayed unmatched.

The chain is built from TRBV5-1 and TRBJ2-3, with 8 bases fitting TRBD2. Germline CDR1 reads SGHRS; CDR2 reads YFSETQ. Germline trimming cut 4 bases from V and 0 bases from J; bases unmatched to any gene: 7. The CDR3 covers 16 residues. CDR3: CASSLSLAGSTDTQYF. CDR3 bases: TGCGCCAGCAGCCTGAGTTTAGCGGGGAGCACAGATACGCAGTATTTT.

The chain employs TRBV5-4 and TRBJ2-3; TRBD2 is a possible D gene (6 bases). V was pared by 0 bases and J by 5 bases, with 22 bases between. The CDR3 length is 18 residues. CDR1 and CDR2 (germline): SGHNT, YYREEE (reference sequence). The CDR3: CASSLAGYGAGGGDTQYF. The DNA for the CDR3 is TGTGCCAGCAGCTTGGCGGGGTACGGAGCGGGCGGAGGAGATACGCAGTATTTT.

CDR3 nucleotide sequence: TGTGCCAGCAGCGTATTGGGCAGGTTCTCTGAAGCTTTCTTT. Encoded protein: CASSVLGRFSEAFF. J is TRBJ1-1 and V is TRBV9, with D unclear. The CDR3 has 14 amino acids. The V end was cut by 1 base, the J end by 6 bases, with 13 bases between. Germline V lookup: CDR1 SGDLS, CDR2 YYNGEE.

The rearrangement links TRBV4-2 to TRBJ1-1, with D perhaps matching TRBD1 (5 bases). Trimming removed 2 bases from V and 5 bases from J, with 18 bases in between. The germline gives CDR1 LGHNA, CDR2 YNFKEQ. The CDR3 has 16 amino acids. Here the CDR3 DNA reads TGTGCCAGCAGCCAACAAGGTAGGGCCCGGGGGACTGAAGCTTTCTTT. Protein product: CASSQQGRARGTEAFF.

This clone was detected only a few times. V and J are TRBV19 and TRBJ1-4, with 11 positions matching TRBD1. Trimming at V came to 8 bases and at J to 7 bases, leaving 3 bases not matched to a gene. This CDR3 spans 13 amino acids. Germline-derived CDR1 and CDR2 are LNHDA and SQIVND (reference sequence). CDR3 sequence reads: CASGDRGGEKLFF. In DNA, the CDR3 is TGTGCCAGTGGGGACAGGGGGGGTGAAAAACTGTTTTTT.

J is TRBJ2-7 and V is TRBV6-1, with unresolved D. Germline V gene sequence: CDR1 MNHNS, CDR2 SASEGT. The CDR3 extends over 14 amino acids. V shed 3 bases and J shed 2 bases, with 11 bases lying between them. The CDR3 DNA follows: TGTGCCAGCAGTGATCTGGGGTACGCCTACGAGCAGTACTTC. This sequence encodes CASSDLGYAYEQYF.

This rearrangement joins TRBV4-2 to TRBJ1-1, with D perhaps matching TRBD1 (6 bases). Trimming removed 1 base at V and 4 bases at J, with 13 bases between. This CDR3 spans 15 amino acids. Germline V gene data show CDR1 as LGHNA and CDR2 as YNFKEQ. CDR3 residues: CASSQVFGGRTEAFF. In DNA, the CDR3 is TGTGCCAGCAGCCAAGTATTTGGGGGCCGCACTGAAGCTTTCTTT.